The 25 T cell receptor beta chains below all came from one sample that was sequenced in a study of cytomegalovirus exposure and HLA in healthy donors. This PCR relied on a set of 60 Vbeta primers and 13 Jbeta primers. Libraries were prepared by immunoSEQ multiplex PCR; TCRdb keeps only in-frame clonotypes and omits some of them. This table has 110,000 or so clones, roughly 72% appearing once. The sequenced sample consisted of PBMCs. Receptor source: a woman in her 40s in good health and CMV-seropositive.

The rearrangement links TRBV4-1 to TRBJ1-2; 10 positions match TRBD1. The CDR3 consists of 17 residues. The V gene end was trimmed by 0 bases and the J gene end by 4 bases; junction bases not matched to a gene: 8. Germline CDR1 and CDR2: MGHRA and YSYEKL. The CDR3 here is CASSQEIVRDRGYGYTF. CDR3 nucleotide sequence: TGCGCCAGCAGCCAAGAGATTGTCCGGGACAGGGGCTATGGCTACACCTTC.

CDR3 bases: TGCGCCAGCAGCCGAGCGCAAGGGGGCGGCTATGGCTACACCTTC. The encoded protein is CASSRAQGGGYGYTF. V gene TRBV5-1 combines with J gene TRBJ1-2, with 7 positions matching TRBD1. The CDR3 has 15 residues. Germline V gives CDR1 SGHRS, CDR2 YFSETQ. The junction had 10 bases not matched to a gene; V was cut back by 4 bases and J by 4 bases.

This clone was picked up one time. The chain is built from TRBV9 and TRBJ2-3; D is possibly TRBD1 (6 bases). The germline V gene has CDR1 SGDLS and CDR2 YYNGEE. There are 17 residues in the CDR3. Trimming left V 7 bases short and J 4 bases short, with 25 bases between. CDR3 DNA sequence: TGTGCCAGCGGTAGTCAAGGGGGAGTACCTGAAGCAGATACGCAGTATTTT. It translates to CASGSQGGVPEADTQYF.

V gene TRBV5-1 combines with J gene TRBJ2-5, with 8 bases aligning to TRBD2. CDR3 length equals 15 residues. Germline V gives CDR1 SGHRS, CDR2 YFSETQ. The J segment lost 3 bases and the V segment lost 4 bases, leaving 8 bases of the junction unmatched. The CDR3 DNA sequence: TGCGCCAGCAGCAGGTCGGGGGGGCCAAAAGAGACCCAGTACTTC. Translation: CASSRSGGPKETQYF.

This clone is medium-sized (0.01 to 0.1%) by share. The V gene is TRBV4-1, the J gene TRBJ2-7, with 8 bases lining up with TRBD2. Germline lookup yields CDR1 MGHRA and CDR2 YSYEKL. V lost 0 bases, J lost 6 bases, and 7 bases stayed unmatched. The CDR3 runs to 15 residues. The CDR3 region has the DNA TGCGCCAGCAGCCAAGATGCCCGGGGGGGCGGCGAGCAGTACTTC. It is translated as CASSQDARGGGEQYF.

The chain has TRBV5-4 and TRBJ2-3; D might be TRBD1 (6 bases). The CDR3 runs 15 residues. CDR1 SGHNT and CDR2 YYREEE come from the germline V gene (reference sequence). V gave up 0 bases and J gave up 1 base, with 9 bases separating them. The CDR3 sequence is CASSLDSGGTDTQYF. Written as DNA, the CDR3 is TGTGCCAGCAGCTTGGATTCAGGGGGCACAGATACGCAGTATTTT.

J is TRBJ2-1 and V is TRBV5-1; the match to TRBD1 covers 10 bases. The CDR3 contains 15 residues. Germline V gives CDR1 SGHRS, CDR2 YFSETQ. The J segment lost 0 bases and the V segment lost 5 bases, leaving 2 bases of the junction unmatched. The CDR3 sequence is CASRTGGASYNEQFF. For the CDR3, the DNA is TGCGCCAGCAGGACAGGGGGCGCCTCCTACAATGAGCAGTTCTTC.

The genes are TRBV6-1 and TRBJ2-5; 10 bases line up with TRBD2. The end of the DNA fits TRBJ2-7 better, so the J call may be wrong. CDR1 is MNHNS, CDR2 SASEGT, per germline. The CDR3 has 15 residues. The CDR3 protein is CASTPAGGRSYEQYF. The CDR3 DNA sequence: TGTGCCAGCACCCCAGCGGGAGGGCGATCCTACGAGCAGTACTTC.

This clone was counted a few times. The CDR3 DNA reads as TGTGCCAGCAGTCCCCAGGGGAAAAAGTCCTACGAGCAGTACTTC. This sequence encodes CASSPQGKKSYEQYF. The gene calls are TRBV7-2 and TRBJ2-7; D perhaps matches TRBD1 (6 bases). CDR1 and CDR2 (germline): SGHTA, FQGNSA. The CDR3 is 15 amino acids. Trimming took off 6 bases at V and 1 base at J, with 16 bases between the two ends.

This clone was seen a few times. This chain joins TRBV7-9 and TRBJ1-2; TRBD1 aligns across 7 bases. The length of the CDR3 is 12 residues. Germline loops: CDR1 SEHNR, CDR2 FQNEAQ (reference sequence). The junction had 1 base not matched to a gene; V was cut back by 3 bases and J by 6 bases. The DNA for the CDR3 is TGTGCCAGCAGCTTCCAGGGGGATGGCTACACCTTC. The encoded protein is CASSFQGDGYTF.

The chain combines TRBV7-2 with TRBJ1-5; 9 bases are a match to TRBD1. The CDR3 totals 15 residues. Trimming removed 4 bases from V and 7 bases from J; junction bases left unmatched: 8. Germline loops: CDR1 SGHTA, CDR2 FQGNSA. The CDR3 DNA reads TGTGCCAGCAGCTCCACGGACAGGGGAGGACAGCCCCAGCATTTT. Protein: CASSSTDRGGQPQHF.

V gene TRBV29-1 combines with J gene TRBJ2-4; 10 bases are a match to TRBD2. The germline gives CDR1 SQVTM, CDR2 ANQGSEA. V lost 4 bases, J lost 7 bases, and 10 bases stayed unmatched. This CDR3 is built from 15 residues. CDR3 in amino acids: CSVGVFLAGVNIQYF. The CDR3 nucleotides are TGCAGCGTTGGAGTATTCCTAGCGGGAGTGAACATTCAGTACTTC.

The chain is built from TRBV27 and TRBJ2-3; 12 positions agree with TRBD2. There are 16 residues in the CDR3. With 4 bases clipped from V and 1 base from J, the junction kept 3 bases outside the gene matches. Germline assignment: CDR1 MNHEY and CDR2 SMNVEV (reference sequence). This chain's CDR3 is CASSSRLAGGTDTQYF. Here the CDR3 DNA reads TGTGCCAGCAGTTCCCGACTAGCGGGGGGCACAGATACGCAGTATTTT.

The rearrangement joins TRBV7-2 to TRBJ2-5, with D unclear. The CDR3 loop spans 11 amino acids. CDR1 is SGHTA and CDR2 is FQGNSA in the germline V gene. The germline V and J ends were trimmed by 3 bases and 5 bases, with 4 bases remaining between them. The CDR3 DNA follows: TGTGCCAGCAGCTTCTATGAGACCCAGTACTTC. Amino acids: CASSFYETQYF.

CDR3 residues: CAISESGGITGNTQYF. The CDR3 bases are TGTGCCATCAGTGAGTCAGGAGGAATCACTGGGAATACGCAGTATTTT. This chain joins TRBV10-3 and TRBJ2-3; D possibly corresponds to TRBD2 (5 bases). V was cut by 0 bases and J by 7 bases, with 17 bases left in between. CDR3 length equals 16 residues. Germline-derived CDR1 and CDR2 are ENHRY and SYGVKD.

CDR3 coding DNA: TGTGCCAGCAGCCCCCAGGGACTGCCCGCGTACAATGAGCAGTTCTTC. Translating it yields CASSPQGLPAYNEQFF. The J gene is TRBJ2-1, the V gene TRBV7-9; TRBD2 is a possible D gene (6 bases). CDR3 size: 16 residues. Germline V gives CDR1 SEHNR, CDR2 FQNEAQ (reference sequence). V was trimmed by 5 bases and J by 4 bases, leaving 18 bases between them.

The chain recombines TRBV7-6 with TRBJ2-5; the match to TRBD2 covers 11 bases. After removal of 5 bases from V and 0 bases from J, the junction contained 5 bases not matched to a gene. Per the germline V gene, CDR1 is SGHVS and CDR2 is FNYEAQ. The CDR3 is made up of 16 amino acids. The CDR3 region is CASSPRLAGNQETQYF. In nucleotides, the CDR3 is TGTGCCAGCAGCCCCAGACTAGCGGGGAACCAAGAGACCCAGTACTTC.

The rearrangement uses TRBV6-1 and TRBJ1-2; D is perhaps TRBD1 (5 bases). Looked up from germline, CDR1 is MNHNS and CDR2 is SASEGT. The CDR3 sequence is 13 residues long. With 10 bases removed from V and 2 bases from J, the gap between germline ends came to 14 bases. As DNA, the CDR3 is TGTGCCACCCGAAGACCAGGGAACTATGGCTACACCTTC. It translates to CATRRPGNYGYTF.

The chain has TRBV30 and TRBJ2-3; D is perhaps TRBD1 (7 bases). The germline V and J ends were trimmed by 2 bases and 0 bases, with 15 bases remaining between them. The CDR3 covers 16 residues. Germline assignment: CDR1 GTSNPN and CDR2 SVGIG (reference sequence). CDR3 loop: CAWSRMRDRSTDTQYF. The CDR3 DNA is TGTGCCTGGAGTAGGATGCGGGACAGAAGCACAGATACGCAGTATTTT.

The chain uses TRBV4-2 and TRBJ1-5; D might be TRBD1 (5 bases). Germline V gives CDR1 LGHNA, CDR2 YNFKEQ. The CDR3 is 14 residues long. Trimming shortened V by 4 bases and J by 7 bases, and 14 bases separated the two germline ends. The CDR3 sequence: CASSRDSAKQPQHF. For the CDR3, the DNA is TGTGCCAGCAGCCGAGACAGTGCCAAGCAGCCCCAGCATTTT.

The chain joins TRBV19 to TRBJ1-1, with D uncertain. The CDR3 covers 15 residues. Germline CDR1 and CDR2: LNHDA and SQIVND (reference sequence). V was trimmed by 7 bases and J by 1 base, leaving 16 bases between them. CDR3 amino acids: CASTHQRRGNTEAFF. CDR3 sequence (DNA): TGTGCCAGTACCCACCAACGTCGGGGGAACACTGAAGCTTTCTTT.

The rearrangement uses TRBV27 and TRBJ1-1; D remains unclear. There are 13 residues in the CDR3. V lost 3 bases and J 1 base, leaving 6 bases between the germline ends. CDR1 is MNHEY and CDR2 is SMNVEV in the germline V gene (reference sequence). As DNA, the CDR3 is TGTGCCAGCAGTTTTTTAGAGAACACTGAAGCTTTCTTT. Protein sequence: CASSFLENTEAFF.

The chain couples TRBV6-5 to TRBJ2-5, with D unresolved. Germline values: CDR1 MNHEY, CDR2 SVGAGI. The CDR3 contains 13 residues. V dropped 0 bases and J dropped 3 bases, with 5 bases sitting between them. CDR3 in amino acids: CASSYSPEETQYF. The CDR3 bases are TGTGCCAGCAGTTACTCCCCTGAAGAGACCCAGTACTTC.

This chain connects TRBV9 to TRBJ2-7; 9 bases agree with TRBD2. Trimming cost V 0 bases and J 3 bases; bases outside gene matches: 10. The germline gives CDR1 SGDLS, CDR2 YYNGEE. The CDR3 extends over 17 amino acids. The CDR3 coding sequence is TGTGCCAGCAGCGTAGGCAGCGGGGGGTCCCTGTACTACGAGCAGTACTTC. It specifies CASSVGSGGSLYYEQYF.

This clone turned up a few times. The rearrangement links TRBV14 to TRBJ2-2; 10 positions agree with TRBD2. V lost 5 bases and J lost 3; bases outside the gene matches: 3. There are 15 residues in the CDR3. Germline V gene data show CDR1 as SGHDN and CDR2 as FVKESK. The CDR3 reads CASSWTSGYTGELFF. For the CDR3, the DNA is TGTGCCAGCAGCTGGACTAGCGGATACACCGGGGAGCTGTTTTTT.